Listed here are 25 T cell receptor beta chains from one sample, sequenced in a study of cytomegalovirus exposure and HLA in healthy donors. Use of 60 Vbeta and 13 Jbeta primers characterized the PCR. Assay: immunoSEQ multiplex PCR; the TCRdb copy retains only in-frame clones and omits some. The profile shows under 150,000 clones, roughly four fifths of them singletons. Sequenced sample: PBMCs. These receptors were obtained from a male donor in good health and CMV-seronegative.

V gene TRBV19 combines with J gene TRBJ2-7; TRBD1 agrees at 7 bases. V was clipped by 5 bases and J by 0 bases; unmatched bases: 4. Germline CDR1 LNHDA, CDR2 SQIVND (reference sequence). The CDR3 is 14 residues long. The chain's CDR3 is CASSGAGGSYEQYF. The CDR3 DNA reads TGTGCCAGTAGTGGGGCAGGGGGCTCCTACGAGCAGTACTTC.

The rearrangement uses TRBV11-2 and TRBJ2-7; perhaps TRBD2 as D (6 bases). Between the trimmed V and J ends, which lost 8 bases and 2 bases, there was a span of 16 bases. This CDR3 region has 14 residues. Germline V gene sequence: CDR1 SGHAT, CDR2 FQNNGV. The CDR3 DNA follows: TGTGCCAGCGGTCTAGCGCTCGACCCCTACGAGCAGTACTTC. As protein: CASGLALDPYEQYF.

The chain joins TRBV4-1 to TRBJ2-3; TRBD2 might be the D (5 bases). The CDR3 has 15 amino acids. The germline gives CDR1 MGHRA, CDR2 YSYEKL. V was trimmed by 1 base and J by 1 base, leaving 9 bases between them. The CDR3 region has the DNA TGCGCCAGCAGCCAAGCCCGAGGGCGCACAGATACGCAGTATTTT. It specifies CASSQARGRTDTQYF.

The chain combines TRBV30 with TRBJ2-1; D gene uncertain. The CDR3 loop spans 13 amino acids. Germline-derived CDR1 and CDR2 are GTSNPN and SVGIG (reference sequence). The ends were cut back, 0 bases at V and 7 bases at J, with 10 bases in the middle. CDR3 bases: TGTGCCTGGAGTGTACGCGAGAATAATGAGCAGTTCTTC. Residues: CAWSVRENNEQFF.

The rearrangement links TRBV19 to TRBJ1-5; D is possibly TRBD1 (5 bases). The CDR3 loop spans 15 amino acids. Germline V gives CDR1 LNHDA, CDR2 SQIVND (reference sequence). V gave up 6 bases and J gave up 0 bases, with 12 bases separating them. The CDR3: CASSPTGSSNQPQHF. The DNA of the CDR3 is TGTGCCAGTAGCCCCACAGGTTCTAGCAATCAGCCCCAGCATTTT.

The J gene is TRBJ2-1, the V gene TRBV27; 7 positions match TRBD1. This CDR3 spans 14 amino acids. V shed 2 bases, J shed 3 bases, and the junction held 1 base outside the gene matches. Germline-derived CDR1 and CDR2 are MNHEY and SMNVEV (reference sequence). CDR3 coding DNA: TGTGCCAGCAGTTTAGGACAGGACTACAATGAGCAGTTCTTC. Translation gives CASSLGQDYNEQFF.

In this sample, this clone turned up a few times. The chain recombines TRBV29-1 with TRBJ2-2; 8 bases match TRBD1. This CDR3 has 13 amino acids. J lost 3 bases, V lost 7 bases, and 4 bases had no gene match. Germline values: CDR1 SQVTM, CDR2 ANQGSEA. The CDR3 DNA sequence: TGCAGCGCATGGACAGGGTACACCGGGGAGCTGTTTTTT. Protein product: CSAWTGYTGELFF.

The chain is built from TRBV28 and TRBJ2-3; maybe TRBD1 (5 bases). The V end was cut by 3 bases, the J end by 3 bases, with 10 bases between. This CDR3 contains 14 residues. From germline, CDR1 is MDHEN and CDR2 SYDVKM. The DNA for the CDR3 is TGTGCCAGCAGTTTTGTGGGGCTAACAGATACGCAGTATTTT. It yields the protein CASSFVGLTDTQYF.

The chain combines TRBV19 with TRBJ2-6; D call uncertain. The CDR3 runs 10 residues. CDR1 LNHDA and CDR2 SQIVND come from the germline V gene (reference sequence). This CDR3 reads CATGANVLTF. Written as DNA, the CDR3 is TGTGCTACTGGGGCCAACGTCCTGACTTTC.

The V call is TRBV10-3, the J call TRBJ2-7; 7 positions agree with TRBD2. Germline V lookup: CDR1 ENHRY, CDR2 SYGVKD. CDR3 length: 14 residues. J was trimmed by 0 bases and V by 4 bases; bases with no gene match: 3. The CDR3 region is CAISGGGGSYEQYF. The CDR3 DNA is TGTGCCATCAGTGGGGGGGGTGGCTCCTACGAGCAGTACTTC.

This clone was observed a single time. The J gene is TRBJ2-1, the V gene TRBV2; perhaps TRBD1 as D (6 bases). Germline assignment: CDR1 SNHLY and CDR2 FYNNEI. Trimming cost V 11 bases and J 7 bases, with 15 bases left between them. This CDR3 comprises 12 residues. The CDR3 is CALRTAANEQFF. DNA for the CDR3: TGTGCCTTACGGACAGCCGCGAATGAGCAGTTCTTC.

The V call is TRBV15, the J call TRBJ2-3; a possible D gene is TRBD2 (6 bases). The CDR3 runs to 15 residues. Between the trimmed V and J ends, which lost 2 bases and 1 base, there was a span of 10 bases. The V gene's germline CDR1 is LNHNV and CDR2 YYDKDF (reference sequence). CDR3 sequence reads: CATSRLASRTDTQYF. In DNA form, the CDR3 reads TGTGCCACCAGCAGACTAGCGAGTCGCACAGATACGCAGTATTTT.

V and J are TRBV21-1 and TRBJ2-3; the table's D call, TRBD2, was not checked against the DNA. TRBV21-1 is designated a pseudogene. CDR3 length: 18 residues. The CDR3 nucleotides read TGTGCCAGCACCTTTGGGGGTACTAGCGGGAGGAGTACGGATACGCAGTATTTT. Translating it yields CASTFGGTSGRSTDTQYF.

This clone was detected only a few times. The gene calls are TRBV7-9 and TRBJ1-5; D not certain. The CDR3 sequence is 13 residues long. The V and J ends lost 3 bases and 5 bases respectively, with 8 bases between them. Germline-derived CDR1 and CDR2 are SEHNR and FQNEAQ (reference sequence). CDR3 in amino acids: CASSFQEDQPQHF. The CDR3 coding sequence is TGTGCCAGCAGCTTTCAGGAAGATCAGCCCCAGCATTTT.

The chain joins TRBV4-1 to TRBJ2-7; a weak D match, TRBD2 (6 bases). This CDR3 is built from 16 residues. Looked up from germline, CDR1 is MGHRA and CDR2 is YSYEKL. Trimming cost V 3 bases and J 2 bases, with 17 bases left between them. CDR3 sequence: CASSQTPFTGAYEQYF. CDR3 nucleotide sequence: TGCGCCAGCAGCCAGACACCTTTCACGGGGGCCTACGAGCAGTACTTC.

The chain has TRBV2 and TRBJ2-1, with a possible D match to TRBD2 (5 bases). V gave up 8 bases and J gave up 6 bases, with 8 bases separating them. CDR1 is SNHLY, CDR2 FYNNEI, per germline. The CDR3 length is 11 residues. The CDR3 reads CASPRGNEQFF. In DNA form, the CDR3 reads TGTGCCAGCCCACGGGGCAATGAGCAGTTCTTC.

The chain uses TRBV28 and TRBJ2-6; 10 nucleotides match TRBD1. This CDR3 has 18 residues. Germline-derived CDR1 and CDR2 are MDHEN and SYDVKM. V lost 0 bases to trimming and J lost 0 bases; unmatched junction nucleotides: 2. CDR3: CASSLWGQGLSGANVLTF. CDR3 bases: TGTGCCAGCAGTTTATGGGGACAGGGGCTCTCTGGGGCCAACGTCCTGACTTTC.

The CDR3 sequence: CAISVRPGGTDTQYF. In DNA form, the CDR3 reads TGTGCCATCAGTGTCCGGCCCGGAGGCACAGATACGCAGTATTTT. V is TRBV10-3 and J is TRBJ2-3; D is uncertain. The CDR3 is 15 residues long. Deletions cut 4 bases from V and 1 base from J, with 12 bases between. Germline V gene lookup returns CDR1 ENHRY and CDR2 SYGVKD.

The V gene is TRBV11-2, the J gene TRBJ1-2; the D is unclear. Germline-derived CDR1 and CDR2 are SGHAT and FQNNGV. This CDR3 contains 15 residues. The V end lost 5 bases, the J end lost 4 bases, and 17 bases lay between the germline ends. The CDR3 protein is CASSIGPGGPYGYTF. Written as DNA, the CDR3 is TGTGCCAGCAGCATAGGACCGGGAGGGCCCTATGGCTACACCTTC. Looking up the rest from reference TRBV11-2 and TRBJ1-2 gives the full variable domain: EAGVAQSPRYKIIEKRQSVAFWCNPISGHATLYWYQQILGQGPKLLIQFQNNGVVDDSQLPKDRFSAERLKGVDSTLKIQPAKLEDSAVYLCASSIGPGGPYGYTFGSGTRLTVV.

The chain joins TRBV27 to TRBJ2-7; maybe TRBD1 (6 bases). The CDR3 is 16 residues long. V was clipped by 5 bases and J by 3 bases, with 20 bases between them. Germline CDR1 is MNHEY and CDR2 is SMNVEV (reference sequence). Here the CDR3 DNA reads TGTGCCAGCAGTGAGCTACTAGGGGGACGGAACTACGAGCAGTACTTC. Translating gives CASSELLGGRNYEQYF.

The chain couples TRBV28 to TRBJ1-5; 8 bases map to TRBD1. Per germline, CDR1 MDHEN and CDR2 SYDVKM. V gave up 5 bases and J gave up 0 bases; unmatched junction bases: 6. This CDR3 has 16 residues. CDR3 sequence reads: CASSPMTGDSNQPQHF. CDR3 bases: TGTGCCAGCAGTCCGATGACAGGGGATAGCAATCAGCCCCAGCATTTT.

The rearrangement joins TRBV28 to TRBJ2-7; maybe TRBD1 (6 bases). V lost 5 bases, J lost 8 bases, and 13 bases lay in between. Germline CDR1 reads MDHEN; CDR2 reads SYDVKM. This CDR3 contains 12 residues. The CDR3 DNA sequence: TGTGCCAGCAGTCTCCGACAGGCTAAGCAGTACTTC. Its protein is CASSLRQAKQYF.

The CDR3 nucleotides are TGTGCCACCAGCGCGGGGGGGGGTACTAGCCGCGGGGAGCTGTTTTTT. It specifies CATSAGGGTSRGELFF. The chain recombines TRBV15 with TRBJ2-2; TRBD2 aligns across 9 bases. The CDR3 consists of 16 residues. Trimming at V came to 5 bases and at J to 7 bases, leaving 11 bases not matched to a gene. Per the germline V gene, CDR1 is LNHNV and CDR2 is YYDKDF (reference sequence).

V gene TRBV19 combines with J gene TRBJ1-5; TRBD1 agrees at 9 bases. The germline V gene has CDR1 LNHDA and CDR2 SQIVND (reference sequence). V was clipped by 8 bases and J by 4 bases; unmatched bases: 3. This CDR3 contains 13 residues. CDR3 sequence: CASAGTGNQPQHF. In nucleotides, the CDR3 is TGTGCCAGTGCCGGGACAGGGAATCAGCCCCAGCATTTT.

The chain is built from TRBV30 and TRBJ1-5; maybe TRBD1 (6 bases). Germline V CDR1 and CDR2: GTSNPN, SVGIG (reference sequence). CDR3 length: 14 residues. V was cut by 5 bases and J by 3 bases, with 14 bases left in between. The chain's CDR3 is CAWLGQNLNQPQHF. CDR3 DNA sequence: TGTGCCTGGCTGGGACAAAATCTCAATCAGCCCCAGCATTTT.